This is a list of T cell receptor beta chains from one sample in a study of OX40 agonist ivuxolimab in advanced cancers. Measured with immunoSEQ multiplex PCR; TCRdb has only the in-frame clones, and not every one. The data contain around 80,000 clones, almost 90% of them singletons. This sample comprised CD4+ or CD8+ T cells sorted from blood, obtained in a trial of the OX40 agonist ivuxolimab. The receptor set was obtained from an adult with an advanced solid tumor such as melanoma, head and neck, liver or kidney cancer. The CDR3 runs from the conserved cysteine through the conserved F or W. Each record gives: CDR3 length, V gene, clone size, J gene, D gene, CDR3 protein, CDR3 DNA. The D gene is left open where the match is weak. Some rows have no size entry. The others give once, few or many, or a class for an expanded clone.

len: 14; v_gene: TRBV5-1; abundance: -; j_gene: TRBJ1-2; d_gene: -; CDR3aa: CASSPRTESYGYTF; CDR3nt: TGCGCCAGCAGCCCCCGGACAGAATCCTATGGCTACACCTTC
len: 15; v_gene: TRBV7-9; abundance: -; j_gene: TRBJ2-3; d_gene: -; CDR3aa: CASSLYGSRPDTQYF; CDR3nt: TGTGCCAGCAGCTTATACGGGAGTCGCCCAGATACGCAGTATTTT
len: 14; v_gene: TRBV11-3; abundance: -; j_gene: TRBJ2-2; d_gene: -; CDR3aa: CASSLTGRTGELFF; CDR3nt: TGTGCCAGCAGCTTGACAGGGAGGACCGGGGAGCTGTTTTTT
len: 13; v_gene: TRBV18; abundance: -; j_gene: TRBJ2-7; d_gene: -; CDR3aa: CASSPPGTYEQYF; CDR3nt: TGTGCCAGCTCACCTCCCGGGACCTACGAGCAGTACTTC
len: 15; v_gene: TRBV7-2; abundance: once; j_gene: TRBJ1-4; d_gene: TRBD1; CDR3aa: CASSLGGRGSEKLFF; CDR3nt: TGTGCCAGCAGCTTAGGGGGCAGGGGGTCTGAAAAACTGTTTTTT
len: 14; v_gene: TRBV18; abundance: -; j_gene: TRBJ2-7; d_gene: TRBD2; CDR3aa: CASSPTLADYEQYF; CDR3nt: TGTGCCAGCTCACCAACGCTAGCGGACTACGAGCAGTACTTC
len: 16; v_gene: TRBV5-1; abundance: -; j_gene: TRBJ2-5; d_gene: TRBD2; CDR3aa: CASSFNRGRAGETQYF; CDR3nt: TGCGCCAGCAGCTTTAATCGCGGGAGGGCCGGGGAGACCCAGTACTTC
len: 14; v_gene: TRBV18; abundance: -; j_gene: TRBJ2-2; d_gene: TRBD2; CDR3aa: CASSIAGEAGELFF; CDR3nt: TGTGCCAGCTCAATAGCGGGAGAGGCCGGGGAGCTGTTTTTT
len: 14; v_gene: TRBV13; abundance: -; j_gene: TRBJ2-7; d_gene: -; CDR3aa: CASSLRGTSYEQYF; CDR3nt: TGTGCCAGCAGCCTCCGCGGGACTTCCTACGAGCAGTACTTC
len: 16; v_gene: TRBV5-1; abundance: -; j_gene: TRBJ2-5; d_gene: TRBD2; CDR3aa: CASSLRLAGEKETQYF; CDR3nt: TGCGCCAGCAGCTTGAGACTAGCGGGAGAAAAAGAGACCCAGTACTTC
len: 19; v_gene: TRBV4-1; abundance: once; j_gene: TRBJ2-5; d_gene: -; CDR3aa: CASSQGRKDGRFLQETQYF; CDR3nt: TGCGCCAGCAGCCAAGGAAGGAAAGATGGCAGATTCCTTCAAGAGACCCAGTACTTC
len: 16; v_gene: TRBV9; abundance: -; j_gene: TRBJ2-5; d_gene: TRBD1; CDR3aa: CASSVGSLQGEETQYF; CDR3nt: TGTGCCAGCAGCGTAGGCAGCTTACAGGGGGAAGAGACCCAGTACTTC
len: 11; v_gene: TRBV28; abundance: -; j_gene: TRBJ1-2; d_gene: -; CDR3aa: CAITENYGYTF; CDR3nt: TGTGCCATTACAGAAAACTATGGCTACACCTTC
len: 15; v_gene: TRBV7-6; abundance: once; j_gene: TRBJ2-2; d_gene: -; CDR3aa: CASSSWVSGPGELFF; CDR3nt: TGTGCCAGCAGCTCATGGGTATCAGGCCCCGGGGAGCTGTTTTTT
len: 13; v_gene: TRBV10-2; abundance: -; j_gene: TRBJ2-3; d_gene: TRBD2; CDR3aa: CASRTSGTDTQYF; CDR3nt: TGCGCCAGCAGGACTAGCGGCACAGATACGCAGTATTTT
len: 12; v_gene: TRBV18; abundance: -; j_gene: TRBJ2-7; d_gene: -; CDR3aa: CASSQESYEQYF; CDR3nt: TGTGCCAGCTCACAGGAATCCTACGAGCAGTACTTC
len: 15; v_gene: TRBV6-4; abundance: -; j_gene: TRBJ2-3; d_gene: -; CDR3aa: CASSASNMDSSTQYF; CDR3nt: TGTGCCAGCAGTGCCTCCAATATGGACAGCTCGACGCAGTATTTT
len: 17; v_gene: TRBV14; abundance: -; j_gene: TRBJ2-1; d_gene: -; CDR3aa: CASSQRTGFSGNNEQFF; CDR3nt: TGTGCCAGCAGCCAAAGGACCGGATTCTCTGGGAACAATGAGCAGTTCTTC
len: 14; v_gene: TRBV7-2; abundance: -; j_gene: TRBJ1-2; d_gene: TRBD1; CDR3aa: CASSQGGSLYGYTF; CDR3nt: TGTGCCAGCAGCCAAGGGGGCAGTCTGTATGGCTACACCTTC
len: 11; v_gene: TRBV28; abundance: -; j_gene: TRBJ2-7; d_gene: -; CDR3aa: CASSLMREQYF; CDR3nt: TGTGCCAGCAGTTTAATGAGAGAGCAGTACTTC
len: 14; v_gene: TRBV5-1; abundance: -; j_gene: TRBJ2-5; d_gene: -; CDR3aa: CASSLVGGQETQYF; CDR3nt: TGCGCCAGCAGCTTGGTTGGAGGCCAAGAGACCCAGTACTTC
len: 13; v_gene: TRBV7-9; abundance: -; j_gene: TRBJ2-3; d_gene: -; CDR3aa: CASSSPSSDTQYF; CDR3nt: TGTGCCAGCAGCTCCCCCAGTTCCGATACGCAGTATTTT
len: 16; v_gene: TRBV7-9; abundance: once; j_gene: TRBJ2-7; d_gene: TRBD2; CDR3aa: CASSLALFGGLGEQYF; CDR3nt: TGTGCCAGCAGCTTAGCGCTTTTTGGGGGACTAGGCGAGCAGTACTTC
len: 18; v_gene: TRBV27; abundance: -; j_gene: TRBJ2-2; d_gene: TRBD2; CDR3aa: CASTSRTSGRAGHGELFF; CDR3nt: TGTGCCAGCACCTCTAGGACTAGCGGGAGGGCCGGGCACGGGGAGCTGTTTTTT
len: 13; v_gene: TRBV2; abundance: -; j_gene: TRBJ2-7; d_gene: -; CDR3aa: CASSAGPLYEQYF; CDR3nt: TGTGCCAGCAGTGCAGGCCCCCTCTACGAGCAGTACTTC
len: 14; v_gene: TRBV7-3; abundance: few; j_gene: TRBJ2-2; d_gene: -; CDR3aa: CASSLEGQRRELFF; CDR3nt: TGTGCCAGCAGCTTAGAGGGCCAGCGAAGGGAGCTGTTTTTT
len: 12; v_gene: TRBV29-1; abundance: few; j_gene: TRBJ1-3; d_gene: -; CDR3aa: CSATPGGNTIYF; CDR3nt: TGCAGCGCCACCCCGGGGGGAAACACCATATATTTT
len: 16; v_gene: TRBV19; abundance: -; j_gene: TRBJ2-5; d_gene: TRBD2; CDR3aa: CASSKSRLAGQETQYF; CDR3nt: TGTGCCAGTAGCAAATCAAGACTAGCGGGACAAGAGACCCAGTACTTC
len: 17; v_gene: TRBV4-3; abundance: -; j_gene: TRBJ2-7; d_gene: TRBD2; CDR3aa: CASSQSSTSGGTYEQYF; CDR3nt: TGCGCCAGCAGCCAATCCTCCACTAGCGGGGGAACCTACGAGCAGTACTTC
len: 14; v_gene: TRBV6-9; abundance: -; j_gene: TRBJ2-7; d_gene: -; CDR3aa: CASRPIKGLYEQYF; CDR3nt: TGTGCCAGCAGACCCATCAAGGGGCTCTACGAGCAGTACTTC
len: 15; v_gene: TRBV2; abundance: -; j_gene: TRBJ2-2; d_gene: -; CDR3aa: CASSELGLSTGELFF; CDR3nt: TGTGCCAGCAGTGAACTCGGACTTAGCACCGGGGAGCTGTTTTTT
len: 17; v_gene: TRBV5-6; abundance: -; j_gene: TRBJ1-2; d_gene: TRBD1; CDR3aa: CASSRDISGTGVYGYTF; CDR3nt: TGTGCCAGCAGCCGAGACATATCCGGGACAGGGGTCTATGGCTACACCTTC
len: 17; v_gene: TRBV27; abundance: -; j_gene: TRBJ2-6; d_gene: TRBD1; CDR3aa: CASRGDRAMSGANVLTF; CDR3nt: TGTGCCAGCAGGGGAGACAGGGCGATGTCTGGGGCCAACGTCCTGACTTTC
len: 13; v_gene: TRBV29-1; abundance: -; j_gene: TRBJ1-1; d_gene: -; CDR3aa: CSVRMGGNTEAFF; CDR3nt: TGCAGCGTTAGAATGGGCGGGAACACTGAAGCTTTCTTT
len: 11; v_gene: TRBV7-9; abundance: -; j_gene: TRBJ1-1; d_gene: -; CDR3aa: CASSRQLRAFF; CDR3nt: TGTGCCAGCAGCCGACAGTTGAGAGCTTTCTTT
len: 13; v_gene: TRBV11-3; abundance: -; j_gene: TRBJ1-1; d_gene: -; CDR3aa: CASSLAANTEAFF; CDR3nt: TGTGCCAGCAGCTTGGCAGCGAACACTGAAGCTTTCTTT